The entry below gives a single T cell receptor beta chain sequence along with its context. The clone's antigen remains unknown. Base qualities are missing; no much larger clone stands one base away. This entry belongs to a study of T cells in localized non-small cell lung cancer (dated by TCRdb to the early 2020s). For the study in its entirety: T cell repertoires of approximately 250 early-stage NSCLC patients were analyzed, with tumors being compared against uninvolved tumor-adjacent lungs. A mean age of roughly 66 years was recorded for the NSCLC patients, of whom under 150 were male and about a hundred were female. The cohort consisted of approximately 220 treatment-naive NSCLC patients whose localized lung tumors had been resected.

V lost 0 bases and J lost 0 bases; the stretch between them is 4 bases long. The CDR3 sequence holds 14 residues, the cysteine and phenylalanine included. Only the CDR3 part of the read is kept: 42 bases, read in frame from the first base. As encoded in the germline V gene, CDR1 is SGHRS while CDR2 is YFSETQ. The immunoSEQ Assay was used to sequence TCR beta CDR3 regions from DNA. For the original study's pipeline: T cell density was computed as TCR beta template counts normalized to usable DNA estimated by amplifying housekeeping genes. Using the preseqR package, richness was estimated by extrapolating to 120,000 templates for tissue samples and 400,000 templates for PBMC samples. Clonality was taken to be one minus Pielou's evenness. Differential abundance testing on productive amino-acid clonotypes, with a minimum total count of 5 and an alpha of 0.1, was used to identify tissue-enriched TCRs. The Jaccard Index and the Morisita Overlap Index were used to quantify repertoire overlap between compartments. GLIPH grouped TCR beta CDR3s together with public tetramer-defined viral CDR3s, and a viral motif had to include at least three viral sequences and show V-gene enrichment. Held by TCRdb, this immuneACCESS table contains in-frame sequences only and omits some clones. Under half of the omission traces to an unresolved V gene where checked; the cause of the rest is unknown. V and J calls and clone size follow that table, whereas D and trimming were derived from the DNA. Within this sample are tens of thousands of clones, with around three quarters of them counted one time only. The ten top clones hold 15% to 20% of the sample.

At diagnosis, peripheral blood, uninvolved tumor-adjacent lung and tumor were collected and stored as a combination of fresh-frozen and FFPE material. For TCR repertoire profiling, the blood samples were analyzed as peripheral blood mononuclear cells. Results and caveats for the whole study, not just this receptor: Higher T cell density in blood was associated with longer overall survival, whereas higher clonality in adjacent lung was associated with shorter survival. A median of roughly 60 of the top 100 tumor clones turned up in the paired uninvolved adjacent lung, and roughly 28 of those clones also ranked among the top 100 of that same adjacent lung. Uninvolved tumor-adjacent lung showed the highest T cell clonality, higher than tumor, which suggests more focused antigenic responses in the uninvolved tumor-adjacent lung. Because multi-region sequencing of the tumors was not done, intratumor heterogeneity could not be ruled out. Since the design was exploratory, TCR variables were selected using unadjusted p-values with no false-discovery rate correction.

The source was PBMCs, collected before any cancer treatment. This chain is built from TRBV5-1 and TRBJ2-1, with the D gene uncertain. The sequence was collected from a man aged 40-75 years with stage II squamous cell lung carcinoma. The CDR3: CASSLEGSYNEQFF. The sequenced DNA: TGCGCCAGCAGCTTGGAGGGCTCCTACAATGAGCAGTTCTTC.